This paragraph covers one T cell receptor beta chain sequence. The antigen it recognizes is unknown. Base qualities are missing; no much larger clone stands one base away. This sample was included in a study of T cell responses to AZD1222 COVID-19 vaccine (dated by TCRdb to the early 2020s). Some background on the complete study: A total of more than 230 trial participants underwent TCR sequencing, of whom roughly 210 had received two doses of AZD1222 and 26 had received two doses of the MenACWY control vaccine. Enrollment into the trials was organized by age into subgroups of 18-55, 56-69 and 70-plus years, and those subgroups contained about 160, 30 and 59 TCR-sequenced participants, respectively. Overall study results and their limits: The 56-69-year group was small, and its depth increase did not reach significance, likely because of low power. After two AZD1222 doses, both the breadth and the depth of spike-specific TCRs were significantly higher than at day 0 and than in MenACWY recipients. The vaccine-associated CD4 TCRs covered the entire spike protein, and the dominant responses fell in regions 160-218 and 743-854. Reportedly, almost half of the unique spike-specific TCRs recognized epitopes lying outside the regions that are mutated in the B.1.351 and B.1.1.7 variants. Participants were mostly white British and included more females than males, and it was suggested by the authors that clonal diversity may have been underestimated. Because no day 14 peak-response samples were available, the repertoires could be characterized only after the peak T cell response. Conclusions about previously exposed vaccinees are limited, since just six AZD1222 recipients were seropositive for SARS-CoV-2 at baseline.

The CDR3 regions of human TCRbeta chains were analyzed by immunosequencing. The original methods were these. Repertoire TCRs were checked for matches against a reference library of SARS-CoV-2-specific TCRs that had been generated using the MIRA antigen-specificity platform. Breadth was defined as the fraction of unique TCRs that were SARS-CoV-2-associated, and depth was defined as the fraction of total T cells that were SARS-CoV-2-associated. Using the MIRA data, each spike-specific TCR was assigned both to the spike region to which the TCR was reactive and to a CD4 or CD8 class. Log10-transformed breadth and depth values were compared by one-way ANOVA with Sidak's multiple comparisons tests. The clones in this table, taken by TCRdb from immuneACCESS, are in-frame only. Not every clone is retained; where verified, under half of the shortfall comes from an unresolved V gene, and the cause of the rest is unknown. D and trimming come from the DNA, and the V and J calls and clone size come from that table. Present in this sample are roughly 170,000 clones, 94% of which were seen just once. The ten largest clones take up 1.5% to 2% of the sample.

The meaning of the sample's time point label: about 28 days (+/-7) after the second vaccine dose. AZD1222 recipients given second doses at about 4 weeks or at about 12 weeks were pooled, since spike-specific TCR depth and breadth were not found to differ between the two schedules. Vaccinee samples were obtained from the UK trials COV001 and COV002, which included a single-blind randomized controlled phase 2/3 trial of AZD1222 (ChAdOx1 nCoV-19) in healthy adults. For TCRbeta chain sequencing, PBMC samples from trial participants were taken at day 0 and at day 28 after the second dose. The CDR3 numbers 17 residues from cysteine through phenylalanine. CDR3 DNA is the only sequence kept; it has 51 bases, read in frame from the first base. The CDR1 and CDR2 encoded by the germline V gene are SGHTA and FQGNSA. Trimming takes 5 bases off V and 6 bases off J; junction bases not matched to a gene: 12.

The sample consisted of peripheral blood, taken 28 days after the second AZD1222 dose. The receptor chain draws on TRBV7-2 and TRBJ2-2; 10 bases in between match TRBD2. The receptor was isolated from an adult who received the AZD1222 COVID-19 vaccine. The DNA sequence reads TGTGCCAGCAGCGGACAAAAAGCGGGAGGGCCCCCCGGGGAGCTGTTTTTT. Translated, this is CASSGQKAGGPPGELFF.